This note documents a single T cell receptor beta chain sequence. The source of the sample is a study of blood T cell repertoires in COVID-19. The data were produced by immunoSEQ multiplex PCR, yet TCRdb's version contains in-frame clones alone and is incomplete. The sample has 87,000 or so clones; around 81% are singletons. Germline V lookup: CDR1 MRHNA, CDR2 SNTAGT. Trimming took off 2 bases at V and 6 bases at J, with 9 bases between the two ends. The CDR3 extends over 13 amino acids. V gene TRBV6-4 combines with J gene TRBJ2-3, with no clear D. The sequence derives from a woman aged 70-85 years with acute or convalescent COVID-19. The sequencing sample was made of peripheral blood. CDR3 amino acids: CASSDASRDTQYF. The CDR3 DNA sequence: TGTGCCAGCAGTGACGCCTCGAGGGATACGCAGTATTTT.